The sequence of this T cell receptor (beta chain) was determined in a study of regulatory T cells in long-lasting Graves disease. On the study more broadly: Persistent Graves' disease required over 5 years of antithyroid drugs and positive TSH receptor antibodies.

V dropped 5 bases and J dropped 2; count of bases not matched to a gene: 7. The CDR3 is made up of 15 amino acids. CDR1 is SGHAT and CDR2 is FQDESV in the germline V gene (reference sequence). Through Arm-PCR of CDR3 regions and iRepertoire HTBI primers, TCR beta libraries were built. How the authors handled the data: Samples jointly harbored about 63 TRBV and fewer than 15 TRBJ segments. TCRdb reprocessed the multiplex PCR reads via MiXCR and lists one record per CDR3 protein. TCRdb's processing, not the study's, gives the V and J calls here. The sample lists a few hundred thousand distinct CDR3 sequences; about 20% were seen once. As to time point: persistent/refractory GD, antithyroid drugs over 5 years with positive TRAb. The TCR library was made from RNA that had been extracted from PBMCs in TRIzol. EDTA tubes held Nine milliliters of peripheral blood from each patient.

The source was peripheral blood mononuclear cells (PBMCs), collected when the disease was refractory, from a patient treated with antithyroid drugs. The V gene is TRBV11-1, the J gene TRBJ2-7; TRBD1 agrees at 9 bases. This TCR was recovered from a female donor with Graves disease. CDR3 amino acids: CASSRDREGTYEQYF. CDR3 coding DNA: TGTGCCAGCAGCAGGGACAGGGAGGGGACCTACGAGCAGTACTTC.